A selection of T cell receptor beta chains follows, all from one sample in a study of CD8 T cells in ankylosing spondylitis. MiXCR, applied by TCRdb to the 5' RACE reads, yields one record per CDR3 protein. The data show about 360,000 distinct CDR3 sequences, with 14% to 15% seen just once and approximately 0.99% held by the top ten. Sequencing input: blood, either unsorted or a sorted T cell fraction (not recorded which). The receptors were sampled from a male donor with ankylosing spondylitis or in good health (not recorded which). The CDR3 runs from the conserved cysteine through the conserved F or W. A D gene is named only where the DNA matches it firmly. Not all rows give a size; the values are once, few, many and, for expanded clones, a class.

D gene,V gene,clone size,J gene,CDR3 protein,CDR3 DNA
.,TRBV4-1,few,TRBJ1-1,CASSQDWGSMNTEAFF,TGCGCCAGCAGCCAAGACTGGGGCAGTATGAACACTGAAGCTTTCTTT
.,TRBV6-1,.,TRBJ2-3,CASSGPDHTDTQYF,TGTGCCAGCAGTGGCCCGGACCACACAGATACGCAGTATTTT
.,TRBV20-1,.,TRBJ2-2,CSARAPTGTGELFF,TGCAGTGCTAGGGCACCGACTGGCACCGGGGAGCTGTTTTTT
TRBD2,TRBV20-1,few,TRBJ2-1,CSAPPGTSGRNEQFF,TGCAGTGCTCCCCCCGGGACTAGCGGGAGGAATGAGCAGTTCTTC
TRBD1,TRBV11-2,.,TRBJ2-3,CASTRGQNEKDTQYF,TGTGCCAGCACCCGGGGACAGAATGAGAAAGATACGCAGTATTTT
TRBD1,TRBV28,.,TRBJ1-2,CASRSQGVRFGYTF,TGTGCCAGCAGATCTCAGGGGGTGAGGTTTGGCTACACCTTC
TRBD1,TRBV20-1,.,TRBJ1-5,CSASNHRGPQPQHF,TGCAGTGCTAGCAACCACAGGGGGCCTCAGCCCCAGCATTTT
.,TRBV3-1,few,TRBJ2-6,CASSQPGRAGANVLTF,TGTGCCAGCAGCCAACCAGGGAGAGCTGGGGCCAACGTCCTGACTTTC
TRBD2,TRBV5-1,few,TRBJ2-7,CASTTSGGTYEQYF,TGCGCCAGCACAACGTCGGGAGGCACCTACGAGCAGTACTTC
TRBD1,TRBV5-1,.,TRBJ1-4,CASSGGQGRNEKLFF,TGCGCCAGCAGCGGGGGACAGGGAAGAAATGAAAAACTGTTTTTT
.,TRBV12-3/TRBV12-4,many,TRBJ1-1,CASRRSTGETFF,TGTGCCAGCAGGCGGTCTACGGGAGAAACTTTCTTT
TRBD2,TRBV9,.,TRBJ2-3,CASSVLAGHTDTQYF,TGTGCCAGCAGCGTATTAGCGGGCCACACAGATACGCAGTATTTT
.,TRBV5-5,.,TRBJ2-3,CASRRRDGSTDTQYF,TGTGCCAGCAGGCGCCGGGACGGTAGCACAGATACGCAGTATTTT
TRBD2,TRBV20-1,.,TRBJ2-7,CSARTSGRAHYEQYF,TGCAGTGCTAGGACTAGCGGGAGGGCCCACTACGAGCAGTACTTC
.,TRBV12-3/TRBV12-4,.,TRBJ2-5,CAIPPHGSGPQETQYF,TGTGCCATCCCCCCCCACGGGAGTGGGCCGCAAGAGACCCAGTACTTC
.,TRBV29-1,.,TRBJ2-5,CSVARGTQETQYF,TGCAGCGTGGCCAGGGGCACCCAAGAGACCCAGTACTTC
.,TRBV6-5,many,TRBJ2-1,CASSYSPRAYNEQFF,TGTGCCAGCAGTTACTCGCCTAGGGCCTACAATGAGCAGTTCTTC
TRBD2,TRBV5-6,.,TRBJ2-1,CASSFLQRGESGEQFF,TGTGCCAGCAGCTTTCTCCAGCGGGGGGAATCTGGTGAGCAGTTCTTC
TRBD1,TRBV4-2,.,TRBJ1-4,CASSQVGTGLMKKLFF,TGTGCCAGCAGCCAAGTGGGGACAGGCTTAATGAAAAAACTGTTTTTT
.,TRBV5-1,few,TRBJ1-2,CASRWASNYGYTF,TGCGCCAGCAGGTGGGCCAGCAACTATGGCTACACCTTC
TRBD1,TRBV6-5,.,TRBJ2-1,CASSYKGTAYNEQFF,TGTGCCAGCAGTTACAAGGGGACAGCCTACAATGAGCAGTTCTTC
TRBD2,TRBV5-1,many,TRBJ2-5,CASSLDPGGPQETQYF,TGCGCCAGCAGCTTGGACCCGGGGGGACCCCAAGAGACCCAGTACTTC
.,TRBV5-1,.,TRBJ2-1,CASSLDVTGALRGEQFF,TGCGCCAGCAGCTTGGATGTGACGGGGGCACTTAGGGGTGAGCAGTTCTTC
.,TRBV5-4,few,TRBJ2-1,CASSLVAGNEQFF,TGTGCCAGCAGCTTGGTTGCGGGCAATGAGCAGTTCTTC
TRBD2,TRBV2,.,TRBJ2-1,CASSEAGGVYNEQFF,TGTGCCAGCAGTGAAGCGGGAGGGGTCTACAATGAGCAGTTCTTC
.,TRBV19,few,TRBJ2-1,CASKGQGSGEYNEQFF,TGTGCCAGTAAAGGCCAAGGGTCAGGGGAATACAATGAGCAGTTCTTC
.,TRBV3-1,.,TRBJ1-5,CASSQDSGRNQPQHF,TGTGCCAGCAGCCAAGACTCGGGTAGAAATCAGCCCCAGCATTTT
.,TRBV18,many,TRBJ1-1,CASSQESGETEAFF,TGTGCCAGCTCACAAGAAAGTGGAGAGACTGAAGCTTTCTTT
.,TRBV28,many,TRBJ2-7,CASSLLGQGEYEQYF,TGTGCCAGCAGTTTGTTGGGCCAAGGGGAATACGAGCAGTACTTC
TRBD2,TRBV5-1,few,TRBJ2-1,CASTFRSGAYNEQFF,TGCGCCAGCACCTTCCGGAGCGGGGCGTACAATGAGCAGTTCTTC
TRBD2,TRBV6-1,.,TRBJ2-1,CASSGLAGGYNEQFF,TGTGCCAGCAGTGGTTTAGCGGGGGGTTACAATGAGCAGTTCTTC
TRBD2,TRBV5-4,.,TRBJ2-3,CASSTLSGSRADTQYF,TGTGCCAGCAGCACGCTTAGCGGGAGTCGGGCAGATACGCAGTATTTT
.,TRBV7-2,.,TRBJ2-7,CASSLLRAHYEQYF,TGTGCCAGCAGCTTACTCCGGGCACACTACGAGCAGTACTTC
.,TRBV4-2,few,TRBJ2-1,CASSQLARSSYNEQFF,TGTGCCAGCAGCCAACTAGCGAGAAGCTCCTACAATGAGCAGTTCTTC
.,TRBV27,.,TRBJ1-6,CASSLGLGYNSPLHF,TGTGCCAGCAGTTTAGGGTTGGGGTATAATTCACCCCTCCACTTT
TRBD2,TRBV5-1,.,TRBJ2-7,CASSFTGTSDREQYF,TGCGCCAGCAGCTTTACCGGGACTAGCGATCGCGAGCAGTACTTC
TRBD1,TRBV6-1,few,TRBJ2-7,CASSLRQGERNEQYF,TGTGCCAGCAGTCTCCGACAGGGGGAGAGGAACGAGCAGTACTTC
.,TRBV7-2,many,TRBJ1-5,CASSLLGGYNQPQHF,TGTGCCAGCAGCTTACTTGGGGGCTACAATCAGCCCCAGCATTTT
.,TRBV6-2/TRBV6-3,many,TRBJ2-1,CASSYSTTQKASGSSYNEQFF,TGTGCCAGCAGTTACTCGACCACACAAAAAGCGTCAGGGAGCTCCTACAATGAGCAGTTCTTC
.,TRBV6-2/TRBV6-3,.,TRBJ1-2,CASSYLAGVDGYTF,TGTGCCAGCAGTTACCTGGCAGGGGTTGATGGCTACACCTTC
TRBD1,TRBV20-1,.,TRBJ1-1,CSARMLTGGTMNTEAFF,TGCAGTGCTAGAATGTTGACAGGGGGGACCATGAACACTGAAGCTTTCTTT
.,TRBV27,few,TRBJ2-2,CASSLSWGGAIGELFF,TGTGCCAGCAGTTTAAGCTGGGGGGGGGCCATCGGGGAGCTGTTTTTT
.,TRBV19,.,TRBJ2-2,CASSMNTGELFF,TGTGCCAGTAGTATGAACACCGGGGAGCTGTTTTTT
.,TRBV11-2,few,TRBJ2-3,CASSLDPGSRDTQYF,TGTGCCAGCAGCTTAGATCCTGGGTCGCGGGATACGCAGTATTTT
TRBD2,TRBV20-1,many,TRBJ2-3,CSARPSGGVITDTQYF,TGCAGTGCTAGACCTAGCGGGGGGGTTATCACAGATACGCAGTATTTT
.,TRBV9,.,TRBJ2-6,CASSVAGANVLTF,TGTGCCAGCAGCGTAGCTGGGGCCAACGTCCTGACTTTC